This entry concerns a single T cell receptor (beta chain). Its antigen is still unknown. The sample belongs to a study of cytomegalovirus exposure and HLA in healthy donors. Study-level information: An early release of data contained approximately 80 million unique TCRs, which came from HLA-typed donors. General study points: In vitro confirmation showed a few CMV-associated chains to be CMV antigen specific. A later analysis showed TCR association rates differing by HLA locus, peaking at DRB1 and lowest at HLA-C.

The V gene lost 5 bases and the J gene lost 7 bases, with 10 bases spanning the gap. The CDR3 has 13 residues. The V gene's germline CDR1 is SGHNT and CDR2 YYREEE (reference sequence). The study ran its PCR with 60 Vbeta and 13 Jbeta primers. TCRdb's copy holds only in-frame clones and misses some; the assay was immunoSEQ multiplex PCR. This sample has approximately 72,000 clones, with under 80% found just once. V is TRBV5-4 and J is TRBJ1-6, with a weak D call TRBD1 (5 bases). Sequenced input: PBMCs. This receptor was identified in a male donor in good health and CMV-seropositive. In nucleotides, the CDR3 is TGTGCCAGCAGACAGGTTCTCAATTCACCCCTCCACTTT. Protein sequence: CASRQVLNSPLHF.